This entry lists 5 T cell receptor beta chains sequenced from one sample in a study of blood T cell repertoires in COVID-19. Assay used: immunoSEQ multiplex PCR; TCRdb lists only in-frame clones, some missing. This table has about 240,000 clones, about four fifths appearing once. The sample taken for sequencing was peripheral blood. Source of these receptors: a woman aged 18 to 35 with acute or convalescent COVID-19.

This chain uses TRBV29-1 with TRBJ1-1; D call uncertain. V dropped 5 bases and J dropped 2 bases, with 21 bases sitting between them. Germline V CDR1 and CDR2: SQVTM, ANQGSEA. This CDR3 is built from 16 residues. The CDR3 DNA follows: TGCAGCGTTCGAGGTTCGGGTTTCGGGTTAAACACTGAAGCTTTCTTT. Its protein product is CSVRGSGFGLNTEAFF.

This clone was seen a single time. CDR3 DNA: TGTGCCAGCAGTTCATCACAGGGTCGTTATGGCTACACCTTC. Its translation is CASSSSQGRYGYTF. The chain has TRBV27 and TRBJ1-2; D may be TRBD1 (6 bases). V was cut by 4 bases and J by 5 bases, with 14 bases left in between. The germline V gene has CDR1 MNHEY and CDR2 SMNVEV (reference sequence). This CDR3 is built from 14 residues.

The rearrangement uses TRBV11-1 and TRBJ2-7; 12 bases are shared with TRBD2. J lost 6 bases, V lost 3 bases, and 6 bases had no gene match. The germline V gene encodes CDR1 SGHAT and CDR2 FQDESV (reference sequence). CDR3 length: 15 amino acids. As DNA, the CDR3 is TGTGCCAGCAGCTTTCTAGCGGGAGGGCCAGGCGAGCAGTACTTC. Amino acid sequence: CASSFLAGGPGEQYF.

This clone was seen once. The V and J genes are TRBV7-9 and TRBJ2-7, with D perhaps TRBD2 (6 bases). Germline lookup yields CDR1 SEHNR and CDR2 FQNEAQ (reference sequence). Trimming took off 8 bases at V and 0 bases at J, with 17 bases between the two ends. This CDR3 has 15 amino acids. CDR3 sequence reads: CASSVIRENSYEQYF. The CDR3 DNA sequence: TGTGCCAGCTCCGTCATACGGGAGAACTCCTACGAGCAGTACTTC.

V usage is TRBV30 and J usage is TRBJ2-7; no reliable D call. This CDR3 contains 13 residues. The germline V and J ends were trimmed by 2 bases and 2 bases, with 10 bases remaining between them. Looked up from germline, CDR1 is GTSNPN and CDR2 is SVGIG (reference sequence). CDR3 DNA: TGTGCCTGGAGTTTAGAGAGCGCCTACGAGCAGTACTTC. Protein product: CAWSLESAYEQYF.